The following is a T cell receptor beta chain sequence with its context. These data belong to a study of blood T cell repertoires in COVID-19. For the study at large: Material from acute and convalescent COVID-19 was sourced from the United States, Italy and Spain. PBMCs, B-cell-depleted T cells, or T cells provided the cDNA or gDNA that made up the material.

Germline CDR1 and CDR2: PRHDT and FYEKMQ (reference sequence). The CDR3 consists of 13 residues. The germline V and J ends were trimmed by 0 bases and 6 bases, with 6 bases remaining between them. How the authors handled the data: Amplification with reference gene primers provided the estimates of nucleated cell counts. The repertoire was sequenced with immunoSEQ multiplex PCR; TCRdb's copy has only in-frame clones and lacks some. That table furnishes V, J and clone size, whereas the DNA furnished D and trimming. The sample contains some 460,000 clones, about 89% of which appear only once. The sequence came from a woman aged 30 to 39 with acute or convalescent COVID-19. The chain combines TRBV13 with TRBJ2-1; tentatively, D is TRBD2 (5 bases). Sequenced input: peripheral blood. The CDR3 region is CASSLGLGNEQFF. Here the CDR3 DNA reads TGTGCCAGCAGCTTAGGACTAGGCAATGAGCAGTTCTTC. The whole variable domain, remainder taken from reference TRBV13 and TRBJ2-1, is AAGVIQSPRHLIKEKRETATLKCYPIPRHDTVYWYQQGPGQDPQFLISFYEKMQSDKGSIPDRFSAQQFSDYHSELNMSSLELGDSALYFCASSLGLGNEQFFGPGTRLTVL.